These 9 T cell receptor beta chains came from one sample sequenced in a study of shared clonotypes between healthy human individuals (dated by TCRdb to the early 2020s). CD8 naive samples were CD45RO-negative cells positively selected for CCR7, giving a CD45RA+CCR7+ population that excluded TemRA cells. The library was made by the immunoSEQ multiplex PCR assay. Here the immuneACCESS table is served through TCRdb, limited to in-frame sequences with V and J called. Missing clones are a known gap in these copies; in checked studies unresolved V genes cover under half, and the rest lacks a known reason. Within this sample are some 740,000 clones, with approximately 92% of them counted one time only. The ten largest clones take up about 25% of the sample. The source material was naive CD8+ T cells sorted from blood. The sample's cell subset or site label, in plain terms: CD45RA+CCR7+. Receptors originate from a man aged 30 to 39 in good health.

The table lists this clone with a few counts. The chain employs TRBV15 and TRBJ2-5, with D perhaps matching TRBD2 (7 bases). Per the germline V gene, CDR1 is LNHNV and CDR2 is YYDKDF (reference sequence). The CDR3 consists of 17 residues. The V end lost 5 bases, the J end lost 11 bases, and 30 bases lay between the germline ends. The CDR3 nucleotides are TGTGCCACCAGCTCCCGGGAGCGGGACATTATGATCGGTGGACAGTACTTC. This translates into CATSSRERDIMIGGQYF.

The chain joins TRBV6-5 to TRBJ1-5; no clear D gene. Germline V CDR1 and CDR2: MNHEY, SVGAGI. Trimming left V 2 bases short and J 6 bases short, with 8 bases between. The length of the CDR3 is 13 residues. The CDR3 DNA is TGTGCCAGCAGTTACGCCTTTTCTCAGCCCCAGCATTTT. This gives the protein CASSYAFSQPQHF.

The chain joins TRBV27 to TRBJ1-1, with no clear D. This CDR3 has 14 residues. Looked up from germline, CDR1 is MNHEY and CDR2 is SMNVEV (reference sequence). Trimming cost V 6 bases and J 3 bases, with 14 bases left between them. CDR3 sequence (DNA): TGTGCCAGCAGAGAGGACGGACCCTACACTGAAGCTTTCTTT. Translation: CASREDGPYTEAFF.

The chain links TRBV27 to TRBJ2-3, with a possible D match to TRBD1 (6 bases). The CDR3 has 16 residues. Between the trimmed V and J ends, which lost 2 bases and 1 base, there was a span of 13 bases. Germline values: CDR1 MNHEY, CDR2 SMNVEV (reference sequence). The DNA of the CDR3 is TGTGCCAGCAGTTTACTTGGACAGACAGGCACAGATACGCAGTATTTT. Translated: CASSLLGQTGTDTQYF.

This clone was detected once. The chain links TRBV7-9 to TRBJ2-5; perhaps TRBD2 as D (6 bases). The length of the CDR3 is 14 residues. With 10 bases removed from V and 4 bases from J, the gap between germline ends came to 19 bases. The V gene's germline CDR1 is SEHNR and CDR2 FQNEAQ (reference sequence). In nucleotides, the CDR3 is TGTGCCAATCACCCGACGGGAGAATCAGAGACCCAGTACTTC. It specifies CANHPTGESETQYF.

The chain has TRBV28 and TRBJ2-1; D gene ambiguous. The CDR3 has 15 amino acids. V gave up 2 bases and J gave up 0 bases, with 8 bases separating them. Germline loops: CDR1 MDHEN, CDR2 SYDVKM. The CDR3 is CASSLMASSYNEQFF. Written as DNA, the CDR3 is TGTGCCAGCAGTTTAATGGCTAGCTCCTACAATGAGCAGTTCTTC.

This rearrangement joins TRBV7-9 to TRBJ1-5; weak D call: TRBD1 (5 bases). CDR1 and CDR2 (germline): SEHNR, FQNEAQ (reference sequence). V was cut by 5 bases and J by 7 bases, with 15 bases left in between. The CDR3 is 14 amino acids. CDR3 region: CASSPGEGWQPQHF. The CDR3, as DNA: TGTGCCAGCAGCCCGGGGGAGGGCTGGCAGCCCCAGCATTTT.

The chain combines TRBV9 with TRBJ2-7, with a tentative D call TRBD1 (5 bases). CDR1 SGDLS and CDR2 YYNGEE come from the germline V gene. There are 15 residues in the CDR3. The V gene lost 0 bases and the J gene lost 4 bases, with 14 bases spanning the gap. The CDR3 sequence: CASSVVSIPGYEQYF. The CDR3 DNA reads TGTGCCAGCAGCGTAGTTAGCATCCCAGGGTACGAGCAGTACTTC.

The V call is TRBV29-1, the J call TRBJ1-2; 8 positions agree with TRBD1. Germline trimming cut 7 bases from V and 6 bases from J; bases unmatched to any gene: 10. The CDR3 has 13 amino acids. CDR1 SQVTM and CDR2 ANQGSEA come from the germline V gene. CDR3 residues: CSGGRETGDGYTF. As DNA, the CDR3 is TGCAGCGGGGGCCGCGAGACAGGGGATGGCTACACCTTC.